The 30 T cell receptor beta chains below were found in one sample sequenced in a study of glioma-infiltrating T cells. Amplification of TCR alpha and beta CDR3 regions from RNA used iRepertoire nested multiplex PCR. TCRdb re-called the multiplex PCR reads through MiXCR, storing one row per CDR3 protein. The sample lists about 180,000 distinct CDR3 sequences; about 40% were seen once. Source material: glioma tissue, nonneoplastic brain tissue, or PBMCs (not recorded which). The receptors derive from a human donor with low-grade glioma or glioblastoma, undergoing nonglioma brain surgery, or in good health (not recorded which).

The chain uses TRBV11-3 and TRBJ2-7; either TRBD1 or TRBD2 may fit D (5 bases each). From germline, CDR1 is SGHNT and CDR2 YENEEA. The CDR3 consists of 14 residues. The V gene lost 5 bases and the J gene lost 4 bases, with 15 bases spanning the gap. The CDR3 protein is CASSAPGHEYEQYF. The CDR3 DNA sequence: TGTGCCAGCAGCGCCCCGGGGCACGAATACGAGCAGTACTTC.

This clonotype has a count of ten or more. The chain links TRBV7-2 to TRBJ1-4; D remains ambiguous. The CDR3 runs 13 residues. CDR1 is SGHTA and CDR2 is FQGNSA in the germline V gene. The germline V and J ends were trimmed by 10 bases and 4 bases, with 13 bases remaining between them. As DNA, the CDR3 is TGTGCCACCCGGCGCGGGGATAATGAAAAACTGTTTTTT. This codes for CATRRGDNEKLFF.

This clonotype was counted a few times. A read error is possible here, since a much larger clone lies one base away. The rearrangement links TRBV6-1 to TRBJ2-5; D possibly corresponds to TRBD2 (5 bases). Germline V gene data show CDR1 as MNHNS and CDR2 as SASEGT. The CDR3 totals 13 residues. CDR3 loop: CAAEERAQETKYF. The CDR3 DNA sequence: TGTGCCGCGGAGGAGAGGGCTCAAGAGACCAAGTACTTC.

The gene calls are TRBV19 and TRBJ1-5, with D uncertain. Germline assignment: CDR1 LNHDA and CDR2 SQIVND (reference sequence). This CDR3 contains 14 residues. The V and J ends lost 3 bases and 3 bases respectively, with 9 bases between them. The CDR3 loop reads CASSMPGINQPQHF. CDR3 DNA sequence: TGTGCCAGTAGTATGCCGGGTATCAATCAGCCCCAGCATTTT.

There are many counts of this clonotype. The rearrangement links TRBV28 to TRBJ1-5; no firm D call. Trimming removed 4 bases from V and 6 bases from J, with 4 bases in between. The CDR3 covers 11 residues. Germline loops: CDR1 MDHEN, CDR2 SYDVKM. CDR3 in amino acids: CASSSRQPQHF. The CDR3 coding sequence is TGTGCCAGCAGTTCTCGTCAGCCCCAGCATTTT.

The sample holds one count of this clonotype. A junction boundary mismatches the germline segment, possibly from a read error. The rearrangement joins TRBV7-8 to TRBJ2-7; no firm D call. CDR3 length: 14 residues. Germline V CDR1 and CDR2: SGHVS, FQNEAQ. DNA for the CDR3: TGTGCCAGCAGCTTTAAGGACGACACCTACGGGCAGTACTTC. The encoded protein is CASSFKDDTYGQYF.

A word on this clonotype: A much larger clone lies a single base off, so this may be a read error. This sequence joins TRBV2 and TRBJ1-5; no definite D call. Trimming left V 6 bases short and J 3 bases short, with 12 bases between. Germline assignment: CDR1 SNHLY and CDR2 FYNNEI. The CDR3 covers 14 residues. The CDR3, as DNA: TGTGCCAGCAGAGATTACAGAGACAATCAGCCCCAGCATTTT. As protein: CASRDYRDNQPQHF.

There are many counts of this clonotype. This sequence joins TRBV29-1 and TRBJ2-7; D remains unclear. This CDR3 spans 9 amino acids. V gave up 2 bases and J gave up 6 bases, with 2 bases separating them. CDR1 is SQVTM, CDR2 ANQGSEA, per germline. The CDR3 region has the DNA TGCAGCGTTGAAATCGAGCAGTACTTC. It translates to CSVEIEQYF.

In this sample, this clonotype turned up many times. The J gene is TRBJ2-5, the V gene TRBV2, with 7 bases lining up with TRBD1. CDR1 and CDR2 from the germline V gene are SNHLY and FYNNEI. V shed 4 bases, J shed 0 bases, and the junction held 5 bases outside the gene matches. The CDR3 totals 15 residues. In DNA, the CDR3 is TGTGCCAGCAGTGGACAGGGTATGAACCAAGAGACCCAGTACTTC. Its translation is CASSGQGMNQETQYF. The variable domain in full, with the rest retrieved from reference TRBV2 and TRBJ2-5, is EPEVTQTPSHQVTQMGQEVILRCVPISNHLYFYWYRQILGQKVEFLVSFYNNEISEKSEIFDDQFSVERPDGSNFTLKIRSTKLEDSAMYFCASSGQGMNQETQYFGPGTRLLVL.

This clonotype was detected only a few times. The chain has TRBV12-3 or TRBV12-4 and TRBJ2-7; a possible D gene is TRBD1 (6 bases). The CDR3 covers 13 residues. With 8 bases removed from V and 4 bases from J, the gap between germline ends came to 15 bases. This chain's CDR3 is CASLYSGEYEQYF. The DNA of the CDR3 is TGTGCCAGCCTTTACTCAGGGGAATACGAGCAGTACTTC.

This clonotype was observed once. The V call is TRBV7-9, the J call TRBJ1-4; TRBD1 is a possible D gene (5 bases). The ends were cut back, 4 bases at V and 6 bases at J, with 18 bases in the middle. Germline CDR1 SEHNR, CDR2 FQNEAQ (reference sequence). The CDR3 consists of 16 residues. In DNA, the CDR3 is TGTGCCAGCAGCTCCCCGCCGGCAGGGCCGGATGAAAAACTGTTTTTT. Its protein product is CASSSPPAGPDEKLFF.

At least ten counts were recorded for this clonotype. This rearrangement joins TRBV20-1 to TRBJ2-1; possibly TRBD2 for D (5 bases). The V gene lost 5 bases and the J gene lost 3 bases, with 14 bases spanning the gap. This CDR3 is 14 amino acids long. Looked up from germline, CDR1 is DFQATT and CDR2 is SNEGSKA (reference sequence). CDR3 loop: CSAPPDSRYNEQFF. The CDR3 nucleotides read TGCAGTGCTCCCCCGGACTCGCGCTACAATGAGCAGTTCTTC.

This clonotype has a count of ten or more. The chain is built from TRBV4-2 and TRBJ2-3; maybe TRBD2 (6 bases). The CDR3 has 16 residues. With 0 bases removed from V and 2 bases from J, the gap between germline ends came to 12 bases. From germline, CDR1 is LGHNA and CDR2 YNFKEQ. The DNA for the CDR3 is TGTGCCAGCAGCCAAGAGTACGGGAGCTACACAGATACGCAGTATTTT. Its protein is CASSQEYGSYTDTQYF.

This clonotype was seen at least ten times. The J gene is TRBJ2-3, the V gene TRBV20-1; 10 bases line up with TRBD2. The germline CDR1 and CDR2 sequences are DFQATT and SNEGSKA (reference sequence). V dropped 6 bases and J dropped 10; count of bases not matched to a gene: 7. This CDR3 spans 12 amino acids. CDR3 residues: CSARTSGASQYF. DNA of the CDR3: TGCAGTGCGCGGACTAGCGGAGCGTCGCAGTATTTT.

With regard to this clonotype: A much larger clone sits a single nucleotide away, making a read error possible. The CDR3 loop is CSVKQVGDYGYTF. The CDR3 nucleotides read TGCAGCGTGAAACAAGTAGGCGACTATGGCTACACCTTC. This rearrangement joins TRBV29-1 to TRBJ1-2; D is unresolved. Germline assignment: CDR1 SQVTM and CDR2 ANQGSEA. V was trimmed by 6 bases and J by 3 bases, leaving 14 bases between them. The CDR3 is 13 residues long.

This clonotype was seen many times. The V call is TRBV6-1, the J call TRBJ2-7; TRBD1 matches at 7 bases. Germline CDR1 and CDR2: MNHNS and SASEGT. This CDR3 comprises 13 residues. V shed 10 bases, J shed 6 bases, and the junction held 12 bases outside the gene matches. CDR3 nucleotides: TGTGCCACCGCTAGGGGAACAGGGGTCGAGCAGTACTTC. It translates to CATARGTGVEQYF.

Concerning this clonotype itself: This may arise from a read error, as a much more abundant clone is one base away. The CDR3 here is CASSLGLAVSYEQYF. The CDR3 bases are TGTGCCAGCAGCTTAGGACTAGCGGTATCCTACGAGCAGTACTTC. The rearrangement uses TRBV7-2 and TRBJ2-1, with 9 bases matching TRBD2. With the DNA end fitting TRBJ2-7 better, the J assignment may be wrong. The CDR3 totals 15 residues. Germline V gene sequence: CDR1 SGHTA, CDR2 FQGNSA.

For this clonotype: The junction does not match germline at one end; this may be a read error. This chain joins TRBV5-1 and TRBJ2-5; D is unresolved. CDR3 size: 14 residues. Germline loops: CDR1 SGHRS, CDR2 YFSETQ. In DNA form, the CDR3 reads TGCGCCAGCACCTTGATCCTCGGCATCGAGACCCAGTACTTC. Amino acids: CASTLILGIETQYF.

Concerning this clonotype: Just one base apart from a much larger clone, this may be a read error. The V gene is TRBV7-6, the J gene TRBJ1-1, with TRBD1 as a possible D gene (6 bases). The CDR3 contains 16 residues. Germline-derived CDR1 and CDR2 are SGHVS and FNYEAQ. This CDR3 reads CACSLELRGKNTEAFF. CDR3 nucleotide sequence: TGTGCCTGCAGCTTAGAGTTAAGGGGGAAGAACACTGAAGCTTTCTTT.

About this clonotype itself: A much larger clone sits a single nucleotide away, making a read error possible. Here the CDR3 reads CSADGTSGPTRTDTQYF. The CDR3 DNA is TGCAGTGCCGATGGGACTAGCGGCCCCACCCGCACAGATACGCAGTATTTT. This chain links TRBV20-1 with TRBJ2-3, with TRBD2 identical over 11 bases. CDR1 is DFQATT, CDR2 SNEGSKA, per germline (reference sequence). Trimming removed 6 bases from V and 1 base from J; junction bases left unmatched: 12. This CDR3 region has 17 residues.

Notes on this clonotype: A read error may be the cause here, since a much bigger clone is one base away. The V and J genes are TRBV3-1 and TRBJ1-1; D is ambiguous. This CDR3 comprises 14 residues. Germline-derived CDR1 and CDR2 are LGHDT and YNNKEL (reference sequence). The CDR3 nucleotides read TGTGCCAGAAGCCAAGATGGCGGGTACACTGAAGCTTTCTTT. Translated: CARSQDGGYTEAFF.

The chain uses TRBV20-1 and TRBJ2-7; D may be TRBD1 (6 bases). The CDR3 runs to 13 residues. V gave up 4 bases and J gave up 6 bases, with 16 bases separating them. CDR1 is DFQATT and CDR2 is SNEGSKA in the germline V gene (reference sequence). CDR3 residues: CSANDRSYIEQYF. As DNA, the CDR3 is TGCAGTGCTAACGACAGGAGTTACATCGAGCAGTACTTC.

The count of this clonotype is one. This chain uses TRBV5-1 with TRBJ2-1; 7 nucleotides line up with TRBD2. The trim removed 2 bases at V and 6 bases at J, leaving 11 bases unmatched. The CDR3 is made up of 16 amino acids. The germline CDR1 and CDR2 sequences are SGHRS and YFSETQ. The CDR3 DNA reads TGCGCCAGCAGCTTTCGCGGGAGCCCTCTAGGCAATGAGCAGTTCTTC. Encoded protein: CASSFRGSPLGNEQFF.

Worth noting for this clonotype: This may be a read error: a much more frequent sequence differs by one nucleotide. A read error is likely, as this CDR3 ends without the conserved phenylalanine or tryptophan. The CDR3 DNA sequence: TGTGCCAGCAGCCAAGTACCCGGCTACGAGCAGTACTCC. Translating it yields CASSQVPGYEQYS. The chain couples TRBV3-1 to TRBJ2-7; D gene unclear. This CDR3 region has 13 residues. Trimming took 1 base from V and 3 from J, leaving 7 bases between them. Germline V gives CDR1 LGHDT, CDR2 YNNKEL (reference sequence).

This clonotype was picked up many times. The J gene is TRBJ1-3, the V gene TRBV2; D call uncertain. The germline CDR1 and CDR2 sequences are SNHLY and FYNNEI. This CDR3 region has 14 residues. Between the trimmed V and J ends, which lost 6 bases and 1 base, there was a span of 10 bases. CDR3 DNA sequence: TGTGCCAGCAGGCCCAGTGGGTCTGGAAACACCATATATTTT. It translates to CASRPSGSGNTIYF.

This clonotype was seen a few times. This rearrangement joins TRBV7-8 to TRBJ1-1; perhaps TRBD1 as D (5 bases). Germline CDR1 SGHVS, CDR2 FQNEAQ. Trimming pared 5 bases from V and 0 bases from J, leaving 10 bases between. This CDR3 is 14 amino acids long. DNA for the CDR3: TGTGCCAGCAGCAAACCGGGACTGAACACTGAAGCTTTCTTT. Translated, it gives CASSKPGLNTEAFF.

In its sample, this clonotype was seen a few times. The chain links TRBV29-1 to TRBJ2-5; D not resolved. With 7 bases removed from V and 2 bases from J, the gap between germline ends came to 14 bases. CDR3 length: 13 residues. The germline CDR1 and CDR2 sequences are SQVTM and ANQGSEA. The CDR3 DNA follows: TGCAGCGGAGCCCTAGGGCGTCAAGAGACCCAGTACTTC. Translated, it gives CSGALGRQETQYF.

Of note for this clonotype: One junction end disagrees with the germline gene, perhaps due to a read error. The CDR3 spells CASSIAGIPTDTQYF. The CDR3 region has the DNA TGTGCCAGCAGCATAGCGGGCATCCCCACAGATACGCAGTATTTT. The chain carries TRBV7-2 and TRBJ2-3; 7 bases fit TRBD2. The CDR3 is 15 residues long. The germline CDR1 and CDR2 sequences are SGHTA and FQGNSA.

This clonotype appeared a few times. The chain combines TRBV4-1 with TRBJ2-7; perhaps D is TRBD1 or TRBD2 (5 bases each). This CDR3 has 15 residues. Germline V gene data show CDR1 as MGHRA and CDR2 as YSYEKL. Between the trimmed V and J ends, which lost 6 bases and 2 bases, there was a span of 17 bases. CDR3 nucleotides: TGCGCCAGCAGTGATAGGGACGCAAGTGCCTACGAGCAGTACTTC. Amino acids: CASSDRDASAYEQYF.

This clonotype appeared a single time. At one end, the junction sequence differs from germline, possibly due to a read error. This chain links TRBV28 with TRBJ1-6; 7 positions agree with TRBD1. The CDR3 runs 14 residues. Germline lookup yields CDR1 MDHEN and CDR2 SYDVKM. This CDR3 reads CASGGTVNNPPLHF. CDR3 nucleotides: TGTGCCAGCGGTGGGACAGTCAATAATCCACCCCTCCACTTT.